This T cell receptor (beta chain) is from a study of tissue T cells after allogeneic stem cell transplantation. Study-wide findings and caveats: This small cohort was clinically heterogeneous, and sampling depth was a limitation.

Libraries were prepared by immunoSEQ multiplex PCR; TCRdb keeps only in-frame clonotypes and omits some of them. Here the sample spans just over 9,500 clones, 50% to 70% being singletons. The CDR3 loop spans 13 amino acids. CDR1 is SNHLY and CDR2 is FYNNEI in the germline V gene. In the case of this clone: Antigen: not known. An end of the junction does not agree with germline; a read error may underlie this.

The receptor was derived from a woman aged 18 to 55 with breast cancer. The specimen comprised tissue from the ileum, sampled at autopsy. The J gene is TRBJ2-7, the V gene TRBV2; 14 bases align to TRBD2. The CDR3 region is CASRGLAGASGGF. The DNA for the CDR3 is TGTGCCAGCAGGGGACTAGCGGGAGCCTCTGGGGGATTC.